This passage covers 27 T cell receptor beta chains from one sample sequenced in a study of Graves' ophthalmopathy and Graves' hyperthyroidism (dated by TCRdb to the late 2010s). Sequencing relied on an Illumina HiSeq 2000. TCR beta CDR3 regions were amplified from RNA transcripts for repertoire sequencing. The first round of RT-PCR was done with HTBI primers and the Qiagen OneStep RT-PCR kit, and was followed by a second round of multiplex PCR, then size selection and purification. In-frame beta chains were kept once TCRdb had trimmed the public reads at Q25 with fastp and called clones with MiXCR. Rows are unified per CDR3 protein, each entry keeping the most common DNA and genes. Across this sample there are 200,000 to 250,000 distinct CDR3 sequences, with roughly 21% seen only once. About 46% of the sample is in the top ten clones. The specimen was peripheral blood. These TCRs come from a woman in her forties or fifties with Graves' ophthalmopathy. Donor details come from another sample of the same person, matched by shared clones.

This clonotype showed up many times. The rearrangement links TRBV29-1 to TRBJ1-3, with D unclear. The CDR3 is 13 residues long. The germline V gene encodes CDR1 SQVTM and CDR2 ANQGSEA. V was cut by 0 bases and J by 7 bases, with 10 bases left in between. The CDR3 nucleotides read TGCAGCGTTGAAGATCTTTTCGAGAACACCATATATTTT. Translation gives CSVEDLFENTIYF.

The chain is built from TRBV6-2 or TRBV6-3 and TRBJ1-1; 10 nucleotides line up with TRBD1. The CDR3 extends over 16 amino acids. After removal of 5 bases from V and 4 bases from J, the junction contained 10 bases not matched to a gene. Germline V CDR1 and CDR2: MNHEY, SVGEGT. This chain's CDR3 is CASSDRDRGVSTEAFF. The CDR3 bases are TGTGCCAGCAGTGACCGGGACAGGGGAGTATCCACTGAAGCTTTCTTT.

This clonotype appeared many times. The chain carries TRBV19 and TRBJ1-2, with 9 bases that match TRBD1. The V segment lost 4 bases and the J segment 3 bases; nucleotides outside the gene matches: 12. Germline CDR1 LNHDA, CDR2 SQIVND (reference sequence). This CDR3 comprises 17 residues. The CDR3 bases are TGTGCCAGTAGTAATCGGGGACAGGGCTTGCTGGACTATGGCTACACCTTC. Its protein is CASSNRGQGLLDYGYTF.

Note on this clonotype: Since a much larger clone is just one base distant, this may be a read error. The chain is built from TRBV19 and TRBJ1-6, with D unclear. Germline V gene lookup returns CDR1 LNHDA and CDR2 SQIVND (reference sequence). This CDR3 has 12 amino acids. The CDR3 spells CTSSIQTSPLHF. CDR3 sequence (DNA): TGTACCAGTAGTATACAAACTTCACCCCTCCACTTT.

This clonotype has at least ten counts. The chain employs TRBV11-1 and TRBJ1-2; D unclear. CDR3 length equals 16 residues. In germline, CDR1 is SGHAT, CDR2 FQDESV (reference sequence). V gave up 2 bases and J gave up 4 bases, with 17 bases separating them. CDR3 amino acids: CASSLSLGRSSYGYTF. For the CDR3, the DNA is TGTGCCAGCAGCTTATCCCTCGGACGGTCTTCCTATGGCTACACCTTC.

The chain couples TRBV12-3 or TRBV12-4 to TRBJ2-7; 11 bases fit TRBD1. The CDR3 is made up of 16 amino acids. J was trimmed by 3 bases and V by 3 bases; bases with no gene match: 7. The CDR3 nucleotides read TGTGCCAGCAGTTTTGCCGTGGGGACAGGGGGCTACGAGCAGTACTTC. It encodes CASSFAVGTGGYEQYF.

The chain uses TRBV5-1 and TRBJ2-5, with D tentatively TRBD2 (6 bases). The germline V gene has CDR1 SGHRS and CDR2 YFSETQ. The CDR3 contains 14 residues. The germline V and J ends were trimmed by 4 bases and 2 bases, with 12 bases remaining between them. The CDR3 loop reads CASSRYSGQETQYF. CDR3 sequence (DNA): TGCGCCAGCAGCCGATACAGCGGGCAAGAGACCCAGTACTTC.

The chain links TRBV30 to TRBJ2-7, with 7 bases that match TRBD1. Germline V CDR1 and CDR2: GTSNPN, SVGIG (reference sequence). Trimming removed 1 base from V and 5 bases from J; junction bases left unmatched: 5. The CDR3 is 13 amino acids. In DNA, the CDR3 is TGTGCCTGGAGTGGACAGGGTTACGACGAGCAGTACTTC. This sequence encodes CAWSGQGYDEQYF. The full variable domain, with the rest looked up from reference TRBV30 and TRBJ2-7, is SQTIHQWPATLVQPVGSPLSLECTVEGTSNPNLYWYRQAAGRGLQLLFYSVGIGQISSEVPQNLSASRPQDRQFILSSKKLLLSDSGFYLCAWSGQGYDEQYFGPGTRLTVT.

This clonotype has ten or more counts. The V and J genes are TRBV12-3 or TRBV12-4 and TRBJ1-3, with D unclear. The CDR3 totals 14 residues. Trimming removed 2 bases from V and 4 bases from J, with 9 bases in between. This CDR3 is CASSLTGFGNTIYF. The CDR3 coding sequence is TGTGCCAGCAGTTTAACTGGGTTCGGAAACACCATATATTTT.

DNA of the CDR3: TGTGCCAGCAGGCCACGCGGGAGAAACTACGAGCAGTACTTC. Amino acids: CASRPRGRNYEQYF. The chain links TRBV3-1 to TRBJ2-7, with 7 bases matching TRBD2. V lost 6 bases to trimming and J lost 3 bases; unmatched junction nucleotides: 8. The germline gives CDR1 LGHDT, CDR2 YNNKEL (reference sequence). The CDR3 is 14 amino acids.

This clonotype was detected ten times or more. The chain carries TRBV6-5 and TRBJ2-7; TRBD2 aligns across 9 bases. Germline V gene data show CDR1 as MNHEY and CDR2 as SVGAGI. Trimming cost V 2 bases and J 6 bases; bases outside gene matches: 8. CDR3 size: 15 residues. In DNA form, the CDR3 reads TGTGCCAGCAGTTACAGTGGGCTAGCGGGATTCGAGCAGTACTTC. This codes for CASSYSGLAGFEQYF.

This clonotype showed up just a few times. V gene TRBV3-1 combines with J gene TRBJ1-2, with 7 bases identical to TRBD1. Germline CDR1 is LGHDT and CDR2 is YNNKEL (reference sequence). The trim removed 1 base at V and 7 bases at J, leaving 3 bases unmatched. The CDR3 sequence is 13 residues long. The CDR3 here is CASSQGQGIGYTF. In DNA, the CDR3 is TGTGCCAGCAGCCAAGGACAGGGCATTGGCTACACCTTC.

The rearrangement links TRBV6-2 or TRBV6-3 to TRBJ2-7; TRBD2 might be the D (5 bases). Trimming left V 8 bases short and J 3 bases short, with 20 bases between. CDR1 and CDR2 (germline): MNHEY, SVGEGT. This CDR3 has 15 amino acids. In DNA form, the CDR3 reads TGTGCCAGCTTTCTCTTCCCGGGAAGGCTCTACGAGCAGTACTTC. Amino acid sequence: CASFLFPGRLYEQYF.

The chain joins TRBV28 to TRBJ2-5; D tentatively fits TRBD1 or TRBD2 (6 bases each). V was pared by 4 bases and J by 4 bases, with 13 bases between. The CDR3 consists of 14 residues. The germline V gene has CDR1 MDHEN and CDR2 SYDVKM. The CDR3 protein is CASSSLQGGETQYF. As DNA, the CDR3 is TGTGCCAGCAGTTCCCTACAGGGAGGAGAGACCCAGTACTTC.

This clonotype showed up many times. V gene TRBV6-5 combines with J gene TRBJ2-6, with D unresolved. The CDR3 totals 16 residues. Germline V gene lookup returns CDR1 MNHEY and CDR2 SVGAGI. The V end lost 0 bases, the J end lost 0 bases, and 6 bases lay between the germline ends. In nucleotides, the CDR3 is TGTGCCAGCAGTTACTCGGCAGACTCTGGGGCCAACGTCCTGACTTTC. Translating it yields CASSYSADSGANVLTF.

This clonotype came up a few times. The chain joins TRBV20-1 to TRBJ2-7, with a possible D match to TRBD1 (6 bases). V gave up 3 bases and J gave up 6 bases, with 15 bases separating them. Germline V lookup: CDR1 DFQATT, CDR2 SNEGSKA (reference sequence). CDR3 length equals 13 residues. CDR3 DNA: TGCAGTGCTAGGGGGGCCTCAGGGATCGAGCAGTACTTC. This translates into CSARGASGIEQYF.

This clonotype was counted ten times or more. For the CDR3, the DNA is TGTGCCACCGTGGGGGACACTGAAGCTTTCTTT. Translation: CATVGDTEAFF. V usage is TRBV24-1 and J usage is TRBJ1-1; possible D gene TRBD1, 5 bases. Trimming shortened V by 9 bases and J by 3 bases, and 7 bases separated the two germline ends. The CDR3 spans 11 residues. Looked up from germline, CDR1 is KGHDR and CDR2 is SFDVKD.

This clonotype was detected ten times or more. The V call is TRBV11-2, the J call TRBJ2-7; 8 bases are shared with TRBD1. Trimming cost V 8 bases and J 3 bases; bases outside gene matches: 6. CDR3 length: 13 amino acids. The germline V gene encodes CDR1 SGHAT and CDR2 FQNNGV. CDR3: CASCGDRGYEQYF. As DNA, the CDR3 is TGTGCCAGCTGTGGAGACAGGGGCTACGAGCAGTACTTC.

This clonotype was seen many times. The chain links TRBV5-1 to TRBJ2-6; 8 bases match TRBD1. The V gene end was trimmed by 7 bases and the J gene end by 1 base; junction bases not matched to a gene: 7. The V gene's germline CDR1 is SGHRS and CDR2 YFSETQ. This CDR3 contains 16 residues. DNA of the CDR3: TGCGCCAGCTTAGCAGGGGGCGAGTCTGGGGCCAACGTCCTGACTTTC. Translated, it gives CASLAGGESGANVLTF.

This clonotype was counted at least ten times. The chain has TRBV12-3 or TRBV12-4 and TRBJ2-7; a possible D gene is TRBD1 (5 bases). CDR3 length: 13 residues. Deletions cut 5 bases from V and 3 bases from J, with 11 bases between. CDR3 loop: CASSGPDNYEQYF. DNA for the CDR3: TGTGCCAGCAGTGGGCCGGACAACTACGAGCAGTACTTC.

The table lists this clonotype with many counts. This chain joins TRBV19 and TRBJ1-1, with no clear D. The CDR3 runs 15 residues. Germline V gives CDR1 LNHDA, CDR2 SQIVND (reference sequence). The ends were cut back, 7 bases at V and 0 bases at J, with 15 bases in the middle. CDR3 sequence reads: CASKTAVLLNTEAFF. Here the CDR3 DNA reads TGTGCCAGTAAGACGGCAGTACTCCTGAACACTGAAGCTTTCTTT.

This clonotype was recorded at least ten times. The V gene is TRBV7-8, the J gene TRBJ2-2; 10 bases align to TRBD2. Germline lookup yields CDR1 SGHVS and CDR2 FQNEAQ. J gave up 3 bases and V 8 bases, and 6 bases lay outside the gene matches. This CDR3 comprises 15 residues. CDR3 sequence: CASQAGGTDTGELFF. The CDR3 region has the DNA TGTGCCAGCCAAGCGGGAGGGACGGACACCGGGGAGCTGTTTTTT.

Many counts were recorded for this clonotype. V gene TRBV6-1 combines with J gene TRBJ2-5, with D maybe TRBD2 (6 bases). With 7 bases removed from V and 2 bases from J, the gap between germline ends came to 14 bases. In germline, CDR1 is MNHNS, CDR2 SASEGT. This CDR3 is 14 amino acids long. As DNA, the CDR3 is TGTGCCAGCACTAGAGGGACTCTTCAAGAGACCCAGTACTTC. It encodes CASTRGTLQETQYF.

This clonotype occurred many times. The V call is TRBV6-1, the J call TRBJ2-7, with unresolved D. V was shortened by 4 bases and J by 5 bases, with 15 bases between the two germline ends. From germline, CDR1 is MNHNS and CDR2 SASEGT. This CDR3 region has 14 residues. CDR3 residues: CASSAKTEVHEQYF. CDR3 coding DNA: TGTGCCAGCAGTGCTAAAACAGAGGTCCACGAGCAGTACTTC.

This clonotype has more than one count but fewer than ten. The chain recombines TRBV12-3 or TRBV12-4 with TRBJ2-7, with 9 bases fitting TRBD2. This CDR3 is 15 amino acids long. V was pared by 1 base and J by 3 bases, with 4 bases of the junction left unmatched. DNA for the CDR3: TGTGCCAGCAGTTTAGTAGCGGGAGTGGGCTACGAGCAGTACTTC. Translating it yields CASSLVAGVGYEQYF.

This clonotype was seen at least ten times. V usage is TRBV7-3 and J usage is TRBJ2-7; tentatively, D is TRBD1 (6 bases). Germline V gene data show CDR1 as SGHTA and CDR2 as FQGTGA. The ends were cut back, 2 bases at V and 2 bases at J, with 10 bases in the middle. The CDR3 is 14 amino acids. CDR3 amino acids: CASSLGDTTYEQYF. For the CDR3, the DNA is TGTGCCAGCAGCTTAGGGGACACCACCTACGAGCAGTACTTC.

This clonotype was observed once. The chain has TRBV6-1 and TRBJ2-7; no reliable D call. The V end was cut by 5 bases, the J end by 3 bases, with 5 bases between. Germline V lookup: CDR1 MNHNS, CDR2 SASEGT. This CDR3 is built from 11 residues. The CDR3, as DNA: TGTGCCAGCAGTAAACACTACGAGCAGTACTTC. It specifies CASSKHYEQYF.